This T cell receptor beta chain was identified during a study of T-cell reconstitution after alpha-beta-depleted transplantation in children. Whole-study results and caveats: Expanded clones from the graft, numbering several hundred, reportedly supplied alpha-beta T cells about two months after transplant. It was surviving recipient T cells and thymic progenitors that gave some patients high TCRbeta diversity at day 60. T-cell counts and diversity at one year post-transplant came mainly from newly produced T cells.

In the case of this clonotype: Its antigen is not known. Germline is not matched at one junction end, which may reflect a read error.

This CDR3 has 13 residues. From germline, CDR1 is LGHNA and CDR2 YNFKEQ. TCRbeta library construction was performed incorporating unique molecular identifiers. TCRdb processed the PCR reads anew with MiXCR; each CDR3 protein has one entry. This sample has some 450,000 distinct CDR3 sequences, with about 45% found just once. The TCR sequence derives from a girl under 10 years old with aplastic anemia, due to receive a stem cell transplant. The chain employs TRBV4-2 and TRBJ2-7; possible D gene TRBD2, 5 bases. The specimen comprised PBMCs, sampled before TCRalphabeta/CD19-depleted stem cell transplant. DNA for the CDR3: TGTGCCAGGAGCCGGGATCTCCTCTACGAGCAGTACTTC. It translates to CARSRDLLYEQYF.